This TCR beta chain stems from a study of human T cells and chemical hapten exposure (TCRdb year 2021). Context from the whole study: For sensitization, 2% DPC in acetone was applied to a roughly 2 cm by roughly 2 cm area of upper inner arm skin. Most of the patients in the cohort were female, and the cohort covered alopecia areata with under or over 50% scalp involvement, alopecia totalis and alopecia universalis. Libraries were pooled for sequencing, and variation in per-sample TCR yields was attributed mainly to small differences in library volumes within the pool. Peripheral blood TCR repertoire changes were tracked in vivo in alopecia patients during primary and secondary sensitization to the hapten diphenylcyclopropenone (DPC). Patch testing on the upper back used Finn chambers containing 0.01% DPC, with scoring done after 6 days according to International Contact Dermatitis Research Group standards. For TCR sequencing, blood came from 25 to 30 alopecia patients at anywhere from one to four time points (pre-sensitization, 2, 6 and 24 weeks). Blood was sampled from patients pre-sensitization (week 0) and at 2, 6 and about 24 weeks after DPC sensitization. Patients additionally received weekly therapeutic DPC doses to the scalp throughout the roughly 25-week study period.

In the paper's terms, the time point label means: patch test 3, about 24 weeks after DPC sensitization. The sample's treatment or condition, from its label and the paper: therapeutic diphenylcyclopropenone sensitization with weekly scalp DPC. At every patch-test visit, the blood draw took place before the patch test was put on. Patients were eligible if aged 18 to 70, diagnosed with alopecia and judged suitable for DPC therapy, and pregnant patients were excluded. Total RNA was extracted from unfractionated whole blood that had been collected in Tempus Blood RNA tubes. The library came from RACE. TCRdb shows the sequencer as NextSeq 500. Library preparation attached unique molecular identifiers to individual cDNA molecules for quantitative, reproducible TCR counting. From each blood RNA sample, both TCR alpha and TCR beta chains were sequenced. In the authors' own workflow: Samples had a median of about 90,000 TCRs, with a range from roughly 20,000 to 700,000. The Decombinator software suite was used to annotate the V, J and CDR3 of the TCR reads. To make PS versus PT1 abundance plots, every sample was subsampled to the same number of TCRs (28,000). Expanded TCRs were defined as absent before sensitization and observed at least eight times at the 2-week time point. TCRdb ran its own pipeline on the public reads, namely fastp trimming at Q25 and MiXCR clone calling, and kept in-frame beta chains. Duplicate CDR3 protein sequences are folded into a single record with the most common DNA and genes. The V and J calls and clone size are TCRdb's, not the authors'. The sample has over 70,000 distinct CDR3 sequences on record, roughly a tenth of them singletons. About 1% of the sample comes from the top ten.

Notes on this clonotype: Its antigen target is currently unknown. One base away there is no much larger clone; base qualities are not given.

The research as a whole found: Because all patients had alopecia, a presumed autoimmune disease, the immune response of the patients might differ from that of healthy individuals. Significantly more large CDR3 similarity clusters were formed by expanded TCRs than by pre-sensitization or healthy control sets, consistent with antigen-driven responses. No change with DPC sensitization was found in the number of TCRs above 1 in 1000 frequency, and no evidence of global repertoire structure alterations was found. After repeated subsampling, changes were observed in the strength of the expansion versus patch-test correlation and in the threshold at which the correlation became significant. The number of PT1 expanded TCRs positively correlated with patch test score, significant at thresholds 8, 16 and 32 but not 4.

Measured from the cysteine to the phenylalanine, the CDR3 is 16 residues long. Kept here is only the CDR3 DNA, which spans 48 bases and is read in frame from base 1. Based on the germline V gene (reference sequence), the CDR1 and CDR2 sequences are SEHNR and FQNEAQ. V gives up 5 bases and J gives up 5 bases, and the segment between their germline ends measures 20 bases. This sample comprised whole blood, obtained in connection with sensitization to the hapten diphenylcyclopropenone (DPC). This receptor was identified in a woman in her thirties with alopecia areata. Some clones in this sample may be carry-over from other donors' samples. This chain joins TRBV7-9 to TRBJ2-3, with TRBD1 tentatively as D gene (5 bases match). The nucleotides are TGTGCCAGCAGCCTCGTAGTACGTGCAGGGAAAGATACGCAGTATTTT. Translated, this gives CASSLVVRAGKDTQYF.